The next 25 T cell receptor beta chains were all read from a single sample in a study of shared clonotypes between healthy human individuals. Sequencing used immunoSEQ multiplex PCR; TCRdb keeps in-frame clones, though not all of them. The profile shows a few million clones, approximately 95% of them singletons. Input material: naive CD4+ T cells from PBMCs. The subset denotes: CD45RA+ positively selected. These receptors all come from a man aged 18-30 years in good health. Some clones in this sample may be carry-over from other donors' samples.

The chain is built from TRBV14 and TRBJ2-7; TRBD1 is a possible D gene (6 bases). V gave up 4 bases and J gave up 0 bases, with 13 bases separating them. This CDR3 region has 15 residues. The germline CDR1 and CDR2 sequences are SGHDN and FVKESK. CDR3 sequence: CASSRVGAVSYEQYF. CDR3 coding DNA: TGTGCCAGCAGCCGCGTGGGGGCGGTCTCCTACGAGCAGTACTTC.

The rearrangement joins TRBV5-1 to TRBJ2-2; D might be TRBD1 (5 bases). The CDR3 covers 16 residues. The germline V gene has CDR1 SGHRS and CDR2 YFSETQ. With 1 base removed from V and 0 bases from J, the gap between germline ends came to 10 bases. CDR3 nucleotide sequence: TGCGCCAGCAGCTTGCAGCAGGGCTCGAACACCGGGGAGCTGTTTTTT. Protein: CASSLQQGSNTGELFF. Full variable domain (missing parts from reference TRBV5-1 and TRBJ2-2): KAGVTQTPRYLIKTRGQQVTLSCSPISGHRSVSWYQQTPGQGLQFLFEYFSETQRNKGNFPGRFSGRQFSNSRSEMNVSTLELGDSALYLCASSLQQGSNTGELFFGEGSRLTVL.

This chain uses TRBV7-2 with TRBJ1-4; the D is unclear. The germline CDR1 and CDR2 sequences are SGHTA and FQGNSA. V was trimmed by 3 bases and J by 4 bases, leaving 9 bases between them. The CDR3 loop spans 14 amino acids. This chain's CDR3 is CASSLTTLNEKLFF. CDR3 sequence (DNA): TGTGCCAGCAGCTTGACCACCCTTAATGAAAAACTGTTTTTT.

This clone was seen more than once but under ten times. This chain uses TRBV10-3 with TRBJ2-3; either TRBD1 or TRBD2 may supply D (5 bases each). The germline CDR1 and CDR2 sequences are ENHRY and SYGVKD. V shed 6 bases and J shed 0 bases, with 13 bases lying between them. The CDR3 is 15 amino acids. Written as DNA, the CDR3 is TGTGCCATCAGGGGGGACGGTACTAGCACAGATACGCAGTATTTT. It codes for CAIRGDGTSTDTQYF.

The chain carries TRBV29-1 and TRBJ2-4; D gene uncertain. The CDR3 has 15 amino acids. V lost 4 bases and J 1 base, leaving 14 bases between the germline ends. Germline V gene sequence: CDR1 SQVTM, CDR2 ANQGSEA. The CDR3 DNA reads as TGCAGCGTTGTCCAAGGATTACGCGCCAAAAACATTCAGTACTTC. Protein: CSVVQGLRAKNIQYF.

In its sample, this clone was seen once. The gene calls are TRBV5-1 and TRBJ2-5, with D unresolved. The CDR3 runs to 15 residues. The V gene's germline CDR1 is SGHRS and CDR2 YFSETQ. Trimming took off 0 bases at V and 5 bases at J, with 14 bases between the two ends. The CDR3 loop is CASSLGQVGMETQYF. CDR3 bases: TGCGCCAGCAGCTTGGGGCAGGTCGGAATGGAGACCCAGTACTTC.

V usage is TRBV30 and J usage is TRBJ2-3; TRBD2 agrees at 9 bases. Germline CDR1 and CDR2: GTSNPN and SVGIG (reference sequence). The CDR3 runs 13 residues. Trimming cost V 8 bases and J 4 bases; bases outside gene matches: 7. The CDR3 loop reads CARHSGSADTQYF. The DNA for the CDR3 is TGTGCCCGACATAGCGGGAGTGCAGATACGCAGTATTTT.

This chain connects TRBV19 to TRBJ2-7; no firm D call. CDR3 length: 12 amino acids. Per germline, CDR1 LNHDA and CDR2 SQIVND (reference sequence). With 6 bases removed from V and 7 bases from J, the gap between germline ends came to 13 bases. CDR3 DNA sequence: TGTGCCAGTAGCCAACACCCCGGGGAGCAGTACTTC. Translated, it gives CASSQHPGEQYF.

Regarding this clone: One end of the junction is discordant with germline, which a read error may explain. The V call is TRBV23-1, the J call TRBJ1-4; D remains ambiguous. TRBV23-1 is filed as an ORF, its function uncertain. CDR3 length equals 9 residues. CDR3 in amino acids: CASSQGNSF. The DNA for the CDR3 is TGCGCCAGCAGTCAAGGGAACTCATTT.

V usage is TRBV6-6 and J usage is TRBJ2-7; 7 nucleotides match TRBD1. V lost 7 bases and J lost 0; bases outside the gene matches: 9. Germline V gene sequence: CDR1 MNHNY, CDR2 SVGAGI (reference sequence). This CDR3 is built from 15 residues. Here the CDR3 DNA reads TGTGCCAGCAATAGGCAGGGGGTCATCTCCTACGAGCAGTACTTC. Its translation is CASNRQGVISYEQYF.

The rearrangement uses TRBV9 and TRBJ2-2, with unresolved D. This CDR3 has 16 amino acids. Per the germline V gene, CDR1 is SGDLS and CDR2 is YYNGEE. The ends were cut back, 1 base at V and 4 bases at J, with 14 bases in the middle. The CDR3 spells CASSVFGAPGTGELFF. CDR3 in DNA: TGTGCCAGCAGCGTATTTGGAGCGCCGGGCACCGGGGAGCTGTTTTTT.

J is TRBJ2-5 and V is TRBV6-1; D tentatively fits TRBD1 or TRBD2 (5 bases each). Germline CDR1 reads MNHNS; CDR2 reads SASEGT. This CDR3 is built from 13 residues. V lost 6 bases, J lost 5 bases, and 13 bases lay in between. The CDR3 DNA reads as TGTGCCAGCAGGGCAGGGAGATGGGAGACCCAGTACTTC. Translated, it gives CASRAGRWETQYF.

This sequence joins TRBV7-2 and TRBJ2-3; 7 bases match TRBD1. This CDR3 contains 15 residues. CDR1 SGHTA and CDR2 FQGNSA come from the germline V gene. V lost 0 bases, J lost 6 bases, and 6 bases stayed unmatched. The CDR3 coding sequence is TGTGCCAGCAGCTTAGCTCGGACAGGTCCCGATACGCAGTATTTT. It codes for CASSLARTGPDTQYF.

This clone was picked up one time. V is TRBV5-6 and J is TRBJ1-1; 7 nucleotides agree with TRBD1. V shed 3 bases and J 4 bases; nucleotides not matched to a gene: 3. The CDR3 contains 13 residues. CDR1 is SGHDT, CDR2 YYEEEE, per germline. The CDR3, as DNA: TGTGCCAGCAGCTGGACAGGTACCACTGAAGCTTTCTTT. It codes for CASSWTGTTEAFF.

This chain links TRBV28 with TRBJ2-7; 13 nucleotides match TRBD2. The CDR3 sequence is 14 residues long. Germline loops: CDR1 MDHEN, CDR2 SYDVKM. V was pared by 5 bases and J by 5 bases, with 3 bases of the junction left unmatched. CDR3 nucleotides: TGTGCCAGCAGTCTCGGACTAGCGGGAGACGAGCAGTACTTC. Protein: CASSLGLAGDEQYF.

V gene TRBV18 combines with J gene TRBJ2-7, with a weak D call TRBD1 (6 bases). The CDR3 runs 16 residues. The V end was cut by 3 bases, the J end by 3 bases, with 18 bases between. Germline CDR1 is KGHSH and CDR2 is LQKENI. The CDR3: CASSPRQAKGDYEQYF. CDR3 in DNA: TGTGCCAGCTCACCCCGACAGGCCAAAGGGGACTACGAGCAGTACTTC.

This clone showed up just once. The genes are TRBV6-5 and TRBJ1-2; TRBD1 matches 8 bases. Germline V lookup: CDR1 MNHEY, CDR2 SVGAGI. V gave up 0 bases and J gave up 7 bases; unmatched junction bases: 7. The CDR3 is 15 amino acids. The CDR3 is CASSYSGQGAAGYTF. Written as DNA, the CDR3 is TGTGCCAGCAGTTACTCGGGGCAGGGGGCTGCTGGCTACACCTTC.

The J gene is TRBJ1-6, the V gene TRBV30; TRBD1 agrees at 9 bases. V shed 5 bases and J 9 bases; nucleotides not matched to a gene: 5. This CDR3 comprises 13 residues. Germline lookup yields CDR1 GTSNPN and CDR2 SVGIG (reference sequence). The CDR3 loop is CAWDPDRGSPLHF. The CDR3 bases are TGTGCCTGGGATCCGGACAGGGGTTCACCCCTCCACTTT.

The rearrangement links TRBV10-3 to TRBJ2-7; TRBD2 agrees at 11 bases. The CDR3 runs 15 residues. V gave up 11 bases and J gave up 2 bases; unmatched junction bases: 11. The germline V gene has CDR1 ENHRY and CDR2 SYGVKD. CDR3 DNA sequence: TGTGCCTCACGTACAGGGACTAGCGGAACCTACGAGCAGTACTTC. Translation gives CASRTGTSGTYEQYF.

DNA for the CDR3: TGTGCCAGCAGCTCCCGGACAGGGGAGACCGGGGAGCTGTTTTTT. This encodes CASSSRTGETGELFF. The chain links TRBV7-6 to TRBJ2-2; 9 positions match TRBD1. CDR3 length equals 15 residues. Germline V gene sequence: CDR1 SGHVS, CDR2 FNYEAQ. J lost 5 bases, V lost 4 bases, and 5 bases had no gene match.

The V call is TRBV7-9, the J call TRBJ2-1; TRBD2 might be the D (5 bases). The V gene lost 5 bases and the J gene lost 0 bases, with 11 bases spanning the gap. Per germline, CDR1 SEHNR and CDR2 FQNEAQ (reference sequence). CDR3 length: 15 residues. The CDR3 coding sequence is TGTGCCAGCAGCCCTCTCCGGGACTCCTACAATGAGCAGTTCTTC. Its translation: CASSPLRDSYNEQFF.

The J gene is TRBJ2-5, the V gene TRBV7-2; D unclear. CDR3 size: 14 residues. V shed 3 bases and J shed 2 bases, with 10 bases lying between them. In germline, CDR1 is SGHTA, CDR2 FQGNSA. CDR3 DNA: TGTGCCAGCAGCTTCGGTACACGTCAAGAGACCCAGTACTTC. It codes for CASSFGTRQETQYF.

This clone was seen only a few times. V usage is TRBV5-4 and J usage is TRBJ1-1; unclear D gene. V was pared by 2 bases and J by 7 bases, with 15 bases between. CDR1 is SGHNT and CDR2 is YYREEE in the germline V gene (reference sequence). The CDR3 covers 14 residues. Here the CDR3 reads CASSFPDTKFEAFF. In DNA, the CDR3 is TGTGCCAGCAGCTTCCCCGACACTAAGTTTGAAGCTTTCTTT.

The V and J genes are TRBV6-1 and TRBJ1-5; 11 nucleotides align to TRBD1. V trimming: 4 bases; J trimming: 0 bases; junction bases outside the gene matches: 2. Germline CDR1 is MNHNS and CDR2 is SASEGT. The CDR3 length is 16 residues. CDR3 amino acids: CASSVGTGGSNQPQHF. The CDR3 nucleotides read TGTGCCAGCAGTGTTGGGACAGGGGGTAGCAATCAGCCCCAGCATTTT.

This clone occurred a few times. The J gene is TRBJ1-2, the V gene TRBV6-1; 7 bases match TRBD1. The length of the CDR3 is 13 residues. Germline V lookup: CDR1 MNHNS, CDR2 SASEGT. Trimming cost V 4 bases and J 5 bases; bases outside gene matches: 4. The DNA for the CDR3 is TGTGCCAGCAGTGCCCGGGACAGTTATGGCTACACCTTC. Translation gives CASSARDSYGYTF.